Each of the 12 T cell receptor beta chains below was sequenced from the same sample in a study of cytomegalovirus exposure and HLA in healthy donors. Both 60 Vbeta primers and 13 Jbeta primers went into the PCR. The repertoire was sequenced with immunoSEQ multiplex PCR; TCRdb's copy has only in-frame clones and lacks some. The sample lists 150,000 or so clones, 75% to 80% occurring once. Sequencing was performed on PBMCs. Source of these receptors: a man in his forties in good health and CMV-seropositive.

The genes are TRBV5-6 and TRBJ1-2; D uncertain. V lost 6 bases to trimming and J lost 4 bases, with 10 bases between them. The CDR3 contains 12 residues. CDR1 and CDR2 (germline): SGHDT, YYEEEE. The CDR3 is CASTSQRYGYTF. The DNA of the CDR3 is TGTGCCAGCACTTCCCAGCGCTATGGCTACACCTTC.

This clone was counted a few times. The chain links TRBV19 to TRBJ1-6, with D tentatively TRBD1 (5 bases). The CDR3 length is 16 residues. The V gene's germline CDR1 is LNHDA and CDR2 SQIVND (reference sequence). Trimming took off 4 bases at V and 7 bases at J, with 17 bases between the two ends. The DNA for the CDR3 is TGTGCCAGTAGTACCTCGGGTAGGGCAGGGAATTCACCCCTCCACTTT. Its protein product is CASSTSGRAGNSPLHF.

The chain couples TRBV7-8 to TRBJ2-1; the D gene is possibly TRBD2 (6 bases). The CDR3 totals 16 residues. V shed 5 bases and J shed 0 bases, with 14 bases lying between them. Germline V lookup: CDR1 SGHVS, CDR2 FQNEAQ. CDR3 sequence (DNA): TGTGCCAGCAGCCCGGGACTTTATAGCTCCTACAATGAGCAGTTCTTC. Protein: CASSPGLYSSYNEQFF.

A single count supports this clone. This rearrangement joins TRBV6-5 to TRBJ1-5; D perhaps matches TRBD1 (5 bases). V was shortened by 5 bases and J by 7 bases, with 12 bases between the two germline ends. Germline CDR1 and CDR2: MNHEY and SVGAGI. CDR3 length equals 13 residues. CDR3 DNA sequence: TGTGCCAGCAGTGAACAGGTAGAACAGCCCCAGCATTTT. As protein: CASSEQVEQPQHF.

This clone has more than one count but fewer than ten. The chain joins TRBV7-6 to TRBJ2-5; 9 bases fit TRBD1. The CDR3 length is 14 residues. The ends lost 1 base at V and 4 bases at J; junction bases unmatched: 1. From germline, CDR1 is SGHVS and CDR2 FNYEAQ. The CDR3 DNA is TGTGCCAGCAGCTTAGTGGGACAGGGAGAGACCCAGTACTTC. This codes for CASSLVGQGETQYF.

This chain connects TRBV10-3 to TRBJ2-3; possible D gene TRBD2, 6 bases. CDR3 length equals 14 residues. From germline, CDR1 is ENHRY and CDR2 SYGVKD. Trimming removed 8 bases from V and 4 bases from J, with 16 bases in between. The chain's CDR3 is CAIQSGTASDTQYF. Here the CDR3 DNA reads TGTGCCATCCAATCGGGGACTGCCTCAGATACGCAGTATTTT.

The chain joins TRBV2 to TRBJ1-5, with D tentatively TRBD1 (6 bases). Germline V gene sequence: CDR1 SNHLY, CDR2 FYNNEI. The CDR3 is 13 residues long. The CDR3 loop reads CASHREPTQPQHF. The CDR3 DNA sequence: TGTGCGAGCCACAGGGAACCCACTCAGCCCCAGCATTTT.

V and J are TRBV30 and TRBJ2-7, with D unclear. Germline CDR1 and CDR2: GTSNPN and SVGIG (reference sequence). The V and J ends lost 3 bases and 7 bases respectively, with 7 bases between them. There are 10 residues in the CDR3. The CDR3 reads CAWRIEEQYF. CDR3 bases: TGTGCCTGGAGGATAGAGGAGCAGTACTTC.

The chain combines TRBV2 with TRBJ2-5, with D possibly TRBD2 on 6 matching bases. Deletions cut 0 bases from V and 4 bases from J, with 15 bases between. Germline CDR1 is SNHLY and CDR2 is FYNNEI. The CDR3 has 16 residues. Written as DNA, the CDR3 is TGTGCCAGCAGTGAAGCGCTTGGCGGGATGTCAGAGACCCAGTACTTC. It is translated as CASSEALGGMSETQYF. The full variable domain, in which reference TRBV2 and TRBJ2-5 provide the parts outside the CDR3, is EPEVTQTPSHQVTQMGQEVILRCVPISNHLYFYWYRQILGQKVEFLVSFYNNEISEKSEIFDDQFSVERPDGSNFTLKIRSTKLEDSAMYFCASSEALGGMSETQYFGPGTRLLVL.

V gene TRBV23-1 combines with J gene TRBJ2-7, with D possibly TRBD2 on 6 matching bases. TRBV23-1 is sorted into the ORF group, with uncertain function. Between the trimmed V and J ends, which lost 6 bases and 2 bases, there was a span of 20 bases. This CDR3 has 16 residues. The CDR3 DNA follows: TGCGCCAGCAGAACTGAACACCCCGGGGGAACCTACGAGCAGTACTTC. It specifies CASRTEHPGGTYEQYF.

The chain links TRBV11-2 to TRBJ2-1; 7 positions match TRBD1. This CDR3 region has 13 residues. CDR1 SGHAT and CDR2 FQNNGV come from the germline V gene. V lost 5 bases, J lost 12 bases, and 10 bases stayed unmatched. The CDR3 region is CASSPGQALSQFF. CDR3 in DNA: TGTGCCAGCAGCCCCGGACAGGCTCTATCGCAGTTCTTC.

This clone is a singleton in its sample. CDR3 sequence: CASSSGLAEIDNSYNEQFF. CDR3 sequence (DNA): TGTGCCAGCAGTTCCGGACTAGCAGAGATTGATAACTCCTACAATGAGCAGTTCTTC. The chain employs TRBV27 and TRBJ2-1; 8 bases fit TRBD2. CDR3 length equals 19 residues. The germline gives CDR1 MNHEY, CDR2 SMNVEV (reference sequence). With V trimmed by 4 bases and J by 0 bases, 14 bases remained unmatched.